These 17 T cell receptor beta chains originate from one sample sequenced in a study of blood T cells in healthy people across ages (dated by TCRdb to 2014 to 2015). The library was produced with 5' RACE. TCRdb names Illumina HiSeq 2500 as the instrument used. The second PCR ran for roughly 6 to 11 cycles and used a J-beta primer mix along with a sample-barcoded 5' primer. Through fastp at Q25 and MiXCR, TCRdb rebuilt clones from the public reads, retaining in-frame beta chains. Rows merge per CDR3 protein into single entries with the most common DNA and genes. Counted in this sample were 500,000 to 700,000 distinct CDR3 sequences; approximately 30% of them appeared once. The top ten clonotypes cover about 15% of the sample. The material sequenced was blood. These receptors originate from an elderly woman in good health.

In its sample, this clonotype was seen many times. This rearrangement joins TRBV5-5 to TRBJ2-7; 7 nucleotides match TRBD1. The length of the CDR3 is 15 residues. Losses at the gene ends were 6 bases for V and 3 bases for J; bases not matched to a gene: 12. Germline CDR1 reads SGHKS; CDR2 reads YYEKEE (reference sequence). Written as DNA, the CDR3 is TGTGCCAGCACCCTGACGGGACAGACGATCTACGAGCAGTACTTC. Translating it yields CASTLTGQTIYEQYF. The variable domain in full, with the rest retrieved from reference TRBV5-5 and TRBJ2-7, is DAGVTQSPTHLIKTRGQQVTLRCSPISGHKSVSWYQQVLGQGPQFIFQYYEKEERGRGNFPDRFSARQFPNYSSELNVNALLLGDSALYLCASTLTGQTIYEQYFGPGTRLTVT.

A note on this clonotype: With a much larger clone just one base away, this may be a read error. CDR3 sequence (DNA): TGTGCCAGCAGCTTGCAGGGGGCGATATGCGACGAGCAGTACTTC. Encoded protein: CASSLQGAICDEQYF. The rearrangement links TRBV7-8 to TRBJ2-7; 8 bases line up with TRBD1. V gave up 3 bases and J gave up 5 bases; unmatched junction bases: 9. This CDR3 region has 15 residues. Germline lookup yields CDR1 SGHVS and CDR2 FQNEAQ.

This clonotype was detected many times. This may stem from a read error, because a much larger clone lies one nucleotide away. This rearrangement joins TRBV19 to TRBJ2-7, with 7 bases lining up with TRBD2. CDR3 length: 14 residues. The junction had 11 bases not matched to a gene; V was cut back by 5 bases and J by 7 bases. The germline V gene has CDR1 LNHDA and CDR2 SQIVND (reference sequence). CDR3 amino acids: CASSAGTINNEQYF. Here the CDR3 DNA reads TGTGCCAGTAGTGCCGGGACTATCAACAATGAGCAGTACTTC. The whole variable domain, filled in from reference TRBV19 and TRBJ2-7, reads DGGITQSPKYLFRKEGQNVTLSCEQNLNHDAMYWYRQDPGQGLRLIYYSQIVNDFQKGDIAEGYSVSREKKESFPLTVTSAQKNPTAFYLCASSAGTINNEQYFGPGTRLTVT.

The table lists this clonotype with a few counts. The chain couples TRBV30 to TRBJ1-2; D unresolved. Trimming took 1 base from V and 7 from J, leaving 16 bases between them. CDR1 is GTSNPN and CDR2 is SVGIG in the germline V gene (reference sequence). The CDR3 length is 14 residues. The CDR3 sequence is CAWSGTHTGAGYTF. DNA of the CDR3: TGTGCCTGGAGTGGGACTCACACGGGCGCTGGCTACACCTTC.

The chain employs TRBV29-1 and TRBJ1-2; 7 bases fit TRBD1. The length of the CDR3 is 16 residues. Germline lookup yields CDR1 SQVTM and CDR2 ANQGSEA. J lost 2 bases, V lost 1 base, and 10 bases had no gene match. The CDR3 DNA sequence: TGCAGCGTTGAAGGGCAGGGGGAATCAGGGAACTATGGCTACACCTTC. Translated: CSVEGQGESGNYGYTF.

The V call is TRBV20-1, the J call TRBJ2-3, with D hard to call. V dropped 5 bases and J dropped 2 bases, with 17 bases sitting between them. There are 15 residues in the CDR3. CDR1 and CDR2 (germline): DFQATT, SNEGSKA (reference sequence). The CDR3 reads CSARKGGVVTDTQYF. CDR3 bases: TGCAGTGCTCGCAAGGGTGGAGTCGTCACAGATACGCAGTATTTT.

The CDR3 DNA is TGCAGTGCTATTAGCGGGGGGGCCATGGTGACCCAGTACTTC. The encoded protein is CSAISGGAMVTQYF. The J gene is TRBJ2-5, the V gene TRBV20-1; 11 nucleotides align to TRBD2. There are 14 residues in the CDR3. The V gene's germline CDR1 is DFQATT and CDR2 SNEGSKA (reference sequence). V gave up 4 bases and J gave up 7 bases; unmatched junction bases: 8.

This chain uses TRBV7-3 with TRBJ1-4; 8 nucleotides line up with TRBD1. V was pared by 3 bases and J by 12 bases, with 6 bases of the junction left unmatched. Germline V gene lookup returns CDR1 SGHTA and CDR2 FQGTGA. The length of the CDR3 is 13 residues. CDR3 sequence reads: CASSLTRTGQLFF. The CDR3 coding sequence is TGTGCCAGCAGCTTGACAAGGACAGGGCAACTGTTTTTT.

At least ten counts were recorded for this clonotype. This sequence joins TRBV20-1 and TRBJ2-7; 13 nucleotides match TRBD2. V lost 3 bases and J lost 4; bases outside the gene matches: 3. The germline V gene encodes CDR1 DFQATT and CDR2 SNEGSKA (reference sequence). The CDR3 sequence is 14 residues long. The CDR3 nucleotides read TGCAGTGCTAGGCCGGGACTAGCGGGATACGAGCAGTACTTC. This translates into CSARPGLAGYEQYF.

The table lists this clonotype with many counts. The rearrangement uses TRBV25-1 and TRBJ1-6; 8 positions match TRBD1. Germline CDR1 and CDR2: MGHDK and SYGVNS. V dropped 2 bases and J dropped 8; count of bases not matched to a gene: 11. CDR3 length equals 17 residues. Here the CDR3 reads CASSESLPGTGYSPLHF. The CDR3, as DNA: TGTGCCAGCAGTGAAAGCCTCCCTGGGACAGGTTATTCACCCCTCCACTTT.

A word on this clonotype: A clone one base away is much larger, so this may be a read error. Since the CDR3 does not end with the conserved phenylalanine or tryptophan, this likely comes from a read error. The chain carries TRBV6-1 and TRBJ1-2, with D hard to call. Deletions cut 8 bases from V and 4 bases from J, with 8 bases between. Germline lookup yields CDR1 MNHNS and CDR2 SASEGT. The CDR3 covers 11 residues. CDR3 DNA sequence: TGTGCCAGCGGAGCTGGCTATGGCTACACCTGC. It encodes CASGAGYGYTC.

This clonotype was observed at least ten times. The chain has TRBV4-3 and TRBJ2-1, with no clear D. CDR3 length equals 16 residues. Trimming shortened V by 0 bases and J by 1 base, and 10 bases separated the two germline ends. Germline CDR1 reads LGHNA; CDR2 reads YSLEER. In DNA form, the CDR3 reads TGCGCCAGCAGCCAAGAAGGCAAGCTGTCCTACAATGAGCAGTTCTTC. Residues: CASSQEGKLSYNEQFF.

The sample holds many counts of this clonotype. The gene calls are TRBV13 and TRBJ2-7; weak D call: TRBD1 (6 bases). Germline V gene sequence: CDR1 PRHDT, CDR2 FYEKMQ (reference sequence). CDR3 size: 13 residues. The V end was cut by 5 bases, the J end by 4 bases, with 12 bases between. CDR3 residues: CASSRTEIYEQYF. CDR3 DNA sequence: TGTGCCAGCAGCCGGACAGAGATTTACGAGCAGTACTTC.

This clonotype appeared many times. The J gene is TRBJ2-1, the V gene TRBV30; 10 nucleotides agree with TRBD1. Per germline, CDR1 GTSNPN and CDR2 SVGIG (reference sequence). V lost 3 bases to trimming and J lost 4 bases; unmatched junction nucleotides: 6. The CDR3 is 15 residues long. This CDR3 reads CAWRPRDRGYNEQFF. CDR3 DNA: TGTGCCTGGAGACCACGGGACAGGGGTTACAATGAGCAGTTCTTC.

This clonotype came up a few times. Since a much larger clone is just one base distant, this may be a read error. The chain links TRBV10-3 to TRBJ2-1, with 7 bases matching TRBD1. The CDR3 runs to 13 residues. Germline-derived CDR1 and CDR2 are ENHRY and SYGVKD. V shed 7 bases, J shed 10 bases, and the junction held 10 bases outside the gene matches. The chain's CDR3 is CAIKLTGAYEQFF. In DNA, the CDR3 is TGTGCCATCAAGCTCACAGGGGCCTACGAGCAGTTCTTC.

Comments on this clonotype: A much larger clone differs from this one at a single base, so this may be a read error. This chain connects TRBV7-8 to TRBJ2-5; 7 nucleotides align to TRBD2. Trimming removed 3 bases from V and 2 bases from J; junction bases left unmatched: 3. CDR1 SGHVS and CDR2 FQNEAQ come from the germline V gene. This CDR3 has 14 residues. The CDR3 coding sequence is TGTGCCAGCAGCTTCAACGGGGGGCAAGAGACCCAGTACTTC. It yields the protein CASSFNGGQETQYF.

This clonotype was detected many times. The chain combines TRBV28 with TRBJ2-7, with no clear D. CDR3 size: 13 residues. Germline assignment: CDR1 MDHEN and CDR2 SYDVKM. Trimming shortened V by 6 bases and J by 0 bases, and 9 bases separated the two germline ends. The CDR3 protein is CASSSTASYEQYF. The CDR3 DNA follows: TGTGCCAGCAGCTCAACAGCCTCCTACGAGCAGTACTTC.